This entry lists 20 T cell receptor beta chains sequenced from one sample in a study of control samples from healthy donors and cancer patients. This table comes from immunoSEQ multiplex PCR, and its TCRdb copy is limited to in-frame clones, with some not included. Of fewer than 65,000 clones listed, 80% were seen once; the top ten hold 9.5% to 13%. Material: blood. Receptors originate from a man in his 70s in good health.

Written as DNA, the CDR3 is TGTGCCAGCAGCGGCGGGGTCTCCAAAAACATTCAGTACTTC. It encodes CASSGGVSKNIQYF. This chain joins TRBV9 and TRBJ2-4; TRBD2 might be the D (6 bases). CDR1 SGDLS and CDR2 YYNGEE come from the germline V gene. This CDR3 region has 14 residues. Trimming took 3 bases from V and 2 from J, leaving 9 bases between them.

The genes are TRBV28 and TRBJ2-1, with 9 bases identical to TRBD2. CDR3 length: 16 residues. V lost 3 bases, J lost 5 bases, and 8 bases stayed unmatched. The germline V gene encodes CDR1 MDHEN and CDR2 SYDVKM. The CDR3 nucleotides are TGTGCCAGCAGTTTTTCTAGCGGGGTAATAAACAATGAGCAGTTCTTC. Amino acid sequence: CASSFSSGVINNEQFF. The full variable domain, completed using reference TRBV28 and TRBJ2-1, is DVKVTQSSRYLVKRTGEKVFLECVQDMDHENMFWYRQDPGLGLRLIYFSYDVKMKEKGDIPEGYSVSREKKERFSLILESASTNQTSMYLCASSFSSGVINNEQFFGPGTRLTVL.

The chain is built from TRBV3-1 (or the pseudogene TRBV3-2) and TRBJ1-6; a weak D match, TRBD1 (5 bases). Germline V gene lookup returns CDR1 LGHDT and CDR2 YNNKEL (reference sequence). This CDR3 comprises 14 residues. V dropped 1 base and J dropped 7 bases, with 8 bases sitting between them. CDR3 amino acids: CASSQAQENSPLHF. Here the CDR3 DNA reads TGTGCCAGCAGCCAAGCACAGGAGAATTCACCCCTCCACTTT.

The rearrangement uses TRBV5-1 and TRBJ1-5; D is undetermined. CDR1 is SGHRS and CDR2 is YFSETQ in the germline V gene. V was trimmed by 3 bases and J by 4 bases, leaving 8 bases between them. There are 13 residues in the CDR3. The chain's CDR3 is CASSSGGNQPQHF. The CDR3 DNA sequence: TGCGCCAGCAGCTCCGGAGGGAATCAGCCCCAGCATTTT.

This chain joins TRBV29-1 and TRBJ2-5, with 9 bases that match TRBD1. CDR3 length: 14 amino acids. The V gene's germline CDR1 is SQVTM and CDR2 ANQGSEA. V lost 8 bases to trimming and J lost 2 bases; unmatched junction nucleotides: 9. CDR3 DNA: TGCAGCAGTAAACTTGGGACAGGGCAAGAGACCCAGTACTTC. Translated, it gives CSSKLGTGQETQYF.

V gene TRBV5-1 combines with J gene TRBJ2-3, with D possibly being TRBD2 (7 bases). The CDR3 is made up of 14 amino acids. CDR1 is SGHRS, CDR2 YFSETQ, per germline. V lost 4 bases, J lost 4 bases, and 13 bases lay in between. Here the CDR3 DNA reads TGCGCCAGCAGCCCAAGGGGGGGGTCAGATACGCAGTATTTT. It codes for CASSPRGGSDTQYF.

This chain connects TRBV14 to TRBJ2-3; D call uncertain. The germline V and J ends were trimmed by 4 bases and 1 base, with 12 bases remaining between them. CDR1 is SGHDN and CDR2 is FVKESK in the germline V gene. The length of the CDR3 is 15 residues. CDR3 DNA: TGTGCCAGCAGCCCTGACATCCTGCGCACAGATACGCAGTATTTT. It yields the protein CASSPDILRTDTQYF.

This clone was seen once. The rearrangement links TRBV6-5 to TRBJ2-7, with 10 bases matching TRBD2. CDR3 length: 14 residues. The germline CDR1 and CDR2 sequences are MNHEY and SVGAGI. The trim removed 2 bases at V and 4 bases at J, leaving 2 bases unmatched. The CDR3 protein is CASSYGTSEYEQYF. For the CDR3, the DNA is TGTGCCAGCAGTTACGGGACTAGCGAATACGAGCAGTACTTC.

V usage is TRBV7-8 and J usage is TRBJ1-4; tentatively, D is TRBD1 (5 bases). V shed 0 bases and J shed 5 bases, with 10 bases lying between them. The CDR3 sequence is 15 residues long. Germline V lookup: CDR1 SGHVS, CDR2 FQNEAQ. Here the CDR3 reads CASSLARAGNEKLFF. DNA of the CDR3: TGTGCCAGCAGCTTAGCCAGGGCGGGAAATGAAAAACTGTTTTTT.

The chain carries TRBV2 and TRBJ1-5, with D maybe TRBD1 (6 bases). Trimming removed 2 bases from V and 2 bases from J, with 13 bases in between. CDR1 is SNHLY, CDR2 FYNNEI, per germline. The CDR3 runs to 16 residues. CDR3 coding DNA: TGTGCCAGCAGTGAAAGGGGATGGACAGGCAATCAGCCCCAGCATTTT. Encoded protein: CASSERGWTGNQPQHF.

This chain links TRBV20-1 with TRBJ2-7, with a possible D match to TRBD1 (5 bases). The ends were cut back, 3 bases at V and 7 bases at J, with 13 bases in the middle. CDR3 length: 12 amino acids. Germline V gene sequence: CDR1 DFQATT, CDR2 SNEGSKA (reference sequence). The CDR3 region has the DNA TGCAGTGCTAGTGGGCAGGGTAGGGAGCAGTACTTC. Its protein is CSASGQGREQYF.

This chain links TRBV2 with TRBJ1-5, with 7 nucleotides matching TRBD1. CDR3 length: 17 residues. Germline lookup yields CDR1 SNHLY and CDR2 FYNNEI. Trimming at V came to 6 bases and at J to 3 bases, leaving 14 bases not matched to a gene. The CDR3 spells CASRAHQGGFFNQPQHF. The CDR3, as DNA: TGTGCCAGCAGGGCGCACCAGGGGGGGTTTTTCAATCAGCCCCAGCATTTT.

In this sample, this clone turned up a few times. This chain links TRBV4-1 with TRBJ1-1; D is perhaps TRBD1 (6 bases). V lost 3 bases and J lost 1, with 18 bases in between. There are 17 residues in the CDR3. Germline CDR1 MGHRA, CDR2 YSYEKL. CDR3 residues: CASSQPGGGRGNTEAFF. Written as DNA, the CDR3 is TGCGCCAGCAGCCAGCCGGGAGGGGGGCGCGGGAACACTGAAGCTTTCTTT.

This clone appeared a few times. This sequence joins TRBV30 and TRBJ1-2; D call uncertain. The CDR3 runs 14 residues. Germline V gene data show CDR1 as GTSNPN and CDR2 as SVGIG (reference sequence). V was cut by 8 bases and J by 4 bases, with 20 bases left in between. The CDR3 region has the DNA TGTGCCCAATTAAGAGGTTGGGCGACCTATGGCTACACCTTC. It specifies CAQLRGWATYGYTF.

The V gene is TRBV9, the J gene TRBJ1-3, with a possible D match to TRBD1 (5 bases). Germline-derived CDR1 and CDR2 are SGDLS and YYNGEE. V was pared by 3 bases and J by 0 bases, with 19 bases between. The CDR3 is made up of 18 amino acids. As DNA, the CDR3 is TGTGCCAGCAGCGGATTTGGAGGCAGGGACCCCTCTGGAAACACCATATATTTT. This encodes CASSGFGGRDPSGNTIYF.

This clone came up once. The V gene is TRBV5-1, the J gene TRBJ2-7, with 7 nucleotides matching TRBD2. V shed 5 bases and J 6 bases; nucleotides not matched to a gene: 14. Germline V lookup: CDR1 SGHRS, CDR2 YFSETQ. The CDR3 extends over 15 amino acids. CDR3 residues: CASSPRLAAPREQYF. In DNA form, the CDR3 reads TGCGCCAGCAGTCCTCGACTAGCCGCGCCACGCGAGCAGTACTTC.

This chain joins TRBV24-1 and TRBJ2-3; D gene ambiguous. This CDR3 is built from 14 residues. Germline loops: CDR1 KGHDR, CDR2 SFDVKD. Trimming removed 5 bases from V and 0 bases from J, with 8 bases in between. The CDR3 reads CATSAYGSTDTQYF. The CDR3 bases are TGTGCCACCAGTGCTTACGGTAGCACAGATACGCAGTATTTT.

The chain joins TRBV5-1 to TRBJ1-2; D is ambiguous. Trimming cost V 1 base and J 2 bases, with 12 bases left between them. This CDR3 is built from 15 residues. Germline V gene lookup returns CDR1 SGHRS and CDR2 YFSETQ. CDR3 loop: CASSLSSGANYGYTF. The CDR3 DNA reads TGCGCCAGCAGCTTGTCGTCAGGCGCCAACTATGGCTACACCTTC.

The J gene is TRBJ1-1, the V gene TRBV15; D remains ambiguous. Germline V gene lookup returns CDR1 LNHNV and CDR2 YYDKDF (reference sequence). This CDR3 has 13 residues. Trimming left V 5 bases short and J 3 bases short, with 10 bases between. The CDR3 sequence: CATSVDLHTEAFF. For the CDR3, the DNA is TGTGCCACCAGCGTTGACCTGCACACTGAAGCTTTCTTT.

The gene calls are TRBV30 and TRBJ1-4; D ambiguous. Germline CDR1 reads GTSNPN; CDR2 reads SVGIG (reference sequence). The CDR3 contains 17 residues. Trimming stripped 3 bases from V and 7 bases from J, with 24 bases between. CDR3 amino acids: CAWSPLTGRPGSEKLFF. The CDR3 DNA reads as TGTGCCTGGAGCCCCCTAACCGGACGTCCCGGTTCTGAAAAACTGTTTTTT. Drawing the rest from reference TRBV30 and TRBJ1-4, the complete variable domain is SQTIHQWPATLVQPVGSPLSLECTVEGTSNPNLYWYRQAAGRGLQLLFYSVGIGQISSEVPQNLSASRPQDRQFILSSKKLLLSDSGFYLCAWSPLTGRPGSEKLFFGSGTQLSVL.